These 5 T cell receptor beta chains were sequenced from one sample in a study of control samples from healthy donors and cancer patients. Sequencing was performed with immunoSEQ multiplex PCR; in TCRdb, only in-frame clones are kept and a portion is missing. The table lists about 410,000 clones, over 75% of them singletons, with over 5.5% in the top ten. Sequences were obtained from PBMCs. Every receptor here comes from a man aged 35 to 55 with head and neck cancer.

The genes are TRBV13 and TRBJ2-3; D is undetermined. The CDR3 is 14 amino acids. Trimming took off 5 bases at V and 0 bases at J, with 9 bases between the two ends. The germline gives CDR1 PRHDT, CDR2 FYEKMQ (reference sequence). In DNA form, the CDR3 reads TGTGCCAGCAGCGCCCGAGGCAGCACAGATACGCAGTATTTT. Translation gives CASSARGSTDTQYF.

The chain couples TRBV27 to TRBJ2-7; no reliable D call. CDR3 length: 17 amino acids. V gave up 2 bases and J gave up 0 bases, with 17 bases separating them. CDR1 and CDR2 (germline): MNHEY, SMNVEV (reference sequence). The CDR3 coding sequence is TGTGCCAGCAGTTTAAAGGCTCCGGCCTCCTTCTCCTACGAGCAGTACTTC. Translated: CASSLKAPASFSYEQYF.

V usage is TRBV6-5 and J usage is TRBJ1-6, with TRBD1 matching over 8 bases. Germline CDR1 MNHEY, CDR2 SVGAGI. CDR3 length: 14 residues. The V and J ends lost 5 bases and 7 bases, in that order; junction bases with no gene match: 4. CDR3 loop: CASSKDRANSPLHF. CDR3 nucleotide sequence: TGTGCCAGCAGTAAGGACAGGGCCAATTCACCCCTCCACTTT.

The chain combines TRBV9 with TRBJ2-1, with unresolved D. V was trimmed by 2 bases and J by 8 bases, leaving 14 bases between them. Germline CDR1 and CDR2: SGDLS and YYNGEE. The CDR3 has 14 residues. In DNA, the CDR3 is TGTGCCAGCAGCGTTTTTCAGATTGGGTATGAGCAGTTCTTC. As protein: CASSVFQIGYEQFF. Using reference TRBV9 and TRBJ2-1 for the parts outside the CDR3, the full variable domain is DSGVTQTPKHLITATGQRVTLRCSPRSGDLSVYWYQQSLDQGLQFLIQYYNGEERAKGNILERFSAQQFPDLHSELNLSSLELGDSALYFCASSVFQIGYEQFFGPGTRLTVL.

The genes are TRBV3-1 (or the pseudogene TRBV3-2) and TRBJ2-2; 8 bases are a match to TRBD1. This CDR3 comprises 16 residues. The germline V gene has CDR1 LGHDT and CDR2 YNNKEL (reference sequence). J gave up 2 bases and V 1 base, and 3 bases lay outside the gene matches. The chain's CDR3 is CASSQVQGANTGELFF. The CDR3 DNA follows: TGTGCCAGCAGCCAAGTTCAGGGGGCCAACACCGGGGAGCTGTTTTTT.